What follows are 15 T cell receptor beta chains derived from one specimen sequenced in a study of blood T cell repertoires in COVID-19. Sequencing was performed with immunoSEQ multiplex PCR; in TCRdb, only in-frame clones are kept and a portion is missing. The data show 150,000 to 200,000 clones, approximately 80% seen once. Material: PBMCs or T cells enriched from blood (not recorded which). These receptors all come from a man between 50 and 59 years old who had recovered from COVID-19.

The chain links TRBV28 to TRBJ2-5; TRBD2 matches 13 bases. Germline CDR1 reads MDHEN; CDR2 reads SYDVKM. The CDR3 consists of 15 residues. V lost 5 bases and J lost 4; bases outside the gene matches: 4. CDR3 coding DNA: TGTGCCAGCAGTGGGACTAGCGGGGAAGTAGAGACCCAGTACTTC. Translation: CASSGTSGEVETQYF.

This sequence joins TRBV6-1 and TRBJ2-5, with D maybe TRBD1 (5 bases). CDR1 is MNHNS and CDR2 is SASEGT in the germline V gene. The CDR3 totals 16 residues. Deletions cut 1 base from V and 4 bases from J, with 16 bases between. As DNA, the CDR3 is TGTGCCAGCAGTGAAGTTGGGGCTCCCTTACTAGAGACCCAGTACTTC. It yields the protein CASSEVGAPLLETQYF.

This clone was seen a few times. CDR3 amino acids: CASNKGRGFNQPQHF. CDR3 sequence (DNA): TGTGCCAGCAACAAGGGTAGGGGATTCAATCAGCCCCAGCATTTT. This chain uses TRBV6-5 with TRBJ1-5; TRBD1 might be the D (5 bases). V lost 7 bases, J lost 3 bases, and 16 bases lay in between. The CDR3 has 15 amino acids. Per the germline V gene, CDR1 is MNHEY and CDR2 is SVGAGI.

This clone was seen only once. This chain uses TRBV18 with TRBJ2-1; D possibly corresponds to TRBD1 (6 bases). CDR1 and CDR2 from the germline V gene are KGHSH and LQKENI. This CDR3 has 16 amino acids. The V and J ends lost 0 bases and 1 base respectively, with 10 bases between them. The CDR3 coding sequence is TGTGCCAGCTCACCACCAGGGGGTCCTTCCTACAATGAGCAGTTCTTC. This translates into CASSPPGGPSYNEQFF.

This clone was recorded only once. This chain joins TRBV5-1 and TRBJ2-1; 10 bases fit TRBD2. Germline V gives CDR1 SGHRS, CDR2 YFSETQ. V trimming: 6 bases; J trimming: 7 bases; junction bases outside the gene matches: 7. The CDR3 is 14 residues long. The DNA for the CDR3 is TGCGCCAGCACGGCTAGCGGGGGAATTAATGAGCAGTTCTTC. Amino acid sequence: CASTASGGINEQFF.

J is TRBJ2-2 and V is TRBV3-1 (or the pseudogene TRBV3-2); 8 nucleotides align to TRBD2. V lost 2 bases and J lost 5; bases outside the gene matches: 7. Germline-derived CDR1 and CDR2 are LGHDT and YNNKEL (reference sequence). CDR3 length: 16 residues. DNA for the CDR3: TGTGCCAGCAGCCAAAAACTACCTAGCGGGACCGGGGAGCTGTTTTTT. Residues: CASSQKLPSGTGELFF.

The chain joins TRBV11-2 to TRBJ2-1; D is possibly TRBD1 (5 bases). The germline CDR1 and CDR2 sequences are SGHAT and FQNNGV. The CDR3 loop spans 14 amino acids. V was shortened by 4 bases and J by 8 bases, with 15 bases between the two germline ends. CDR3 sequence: CASSSKWGLDEQFF. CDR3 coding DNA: TGTGCCAGCAGCTCCAAATGGGGCCTCGATGAGCAGTTCTTC. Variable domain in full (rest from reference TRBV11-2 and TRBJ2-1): EAGVAQSPRYKIIEKRQSVAFWCNPISGHATLYWYQQILGQGPKLLIQFQNNGVVDDSQLPKDRFSAERLKGVDSTLKIQPAKLEDSAVYLCASSSKWGLDEQFFGPGTRLTVL.

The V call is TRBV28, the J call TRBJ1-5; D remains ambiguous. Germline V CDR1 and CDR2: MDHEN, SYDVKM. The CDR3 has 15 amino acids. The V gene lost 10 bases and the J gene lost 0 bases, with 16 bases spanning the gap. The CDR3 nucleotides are TGTGCCACCCAGTTACCCGGGAATAGCAATCAGCCCCAGCATTTT. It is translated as CATQLPGNSNQPQHF.

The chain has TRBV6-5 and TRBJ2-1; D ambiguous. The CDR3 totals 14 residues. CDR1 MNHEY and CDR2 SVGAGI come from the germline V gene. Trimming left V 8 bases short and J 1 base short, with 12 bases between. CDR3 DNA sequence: TGTGCCAGCGAATGGGCCCGTTCCTACAATGAGCAGTTCTTC. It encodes CASEWARSYNEQFF.

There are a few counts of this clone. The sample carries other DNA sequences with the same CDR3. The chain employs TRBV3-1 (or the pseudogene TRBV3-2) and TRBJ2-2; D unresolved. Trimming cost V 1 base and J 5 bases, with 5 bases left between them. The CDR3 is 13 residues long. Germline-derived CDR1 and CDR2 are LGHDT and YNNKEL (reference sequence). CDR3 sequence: CASSQVETGELFF. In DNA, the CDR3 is TGTGCCAGCAGCCAAGTCGAGACCGGGGAGCTGTTTTTT.

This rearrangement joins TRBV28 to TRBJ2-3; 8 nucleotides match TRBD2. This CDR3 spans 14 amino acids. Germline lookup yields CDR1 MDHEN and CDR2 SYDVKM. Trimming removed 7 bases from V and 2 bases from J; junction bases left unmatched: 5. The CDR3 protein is CASKAGDVTDTQYF. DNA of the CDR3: TGTGCCAGCAAAGCGGGAGATGTCACAGATACGCAGTATTTT.

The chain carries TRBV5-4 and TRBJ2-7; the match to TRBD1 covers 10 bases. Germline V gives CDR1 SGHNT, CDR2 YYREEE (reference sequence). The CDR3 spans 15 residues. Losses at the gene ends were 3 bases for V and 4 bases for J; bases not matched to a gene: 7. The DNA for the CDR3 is TGTGCCAGCAGCTCGGGGACAGGGGTCATTTACGAGCAGTACTTC. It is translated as CASSSGTGVIYEQYF.

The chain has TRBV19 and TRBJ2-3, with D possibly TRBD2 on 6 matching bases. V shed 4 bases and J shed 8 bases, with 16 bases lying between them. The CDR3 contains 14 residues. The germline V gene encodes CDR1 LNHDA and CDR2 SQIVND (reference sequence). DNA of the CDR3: TGTGCCAGTAGTACGGTGGCGGGACGAGGTACGCAGTATTTT. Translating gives CASSTVAGRGTQYF.

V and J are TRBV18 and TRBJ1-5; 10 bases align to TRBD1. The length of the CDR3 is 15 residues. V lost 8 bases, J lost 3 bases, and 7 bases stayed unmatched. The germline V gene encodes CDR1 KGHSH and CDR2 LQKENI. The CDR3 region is CASPPGQGFNQPQHF. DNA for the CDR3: TGTGCCAGCCCCCCGGGACAGGGGTTCAATCAGCCCCAGCATTTT.

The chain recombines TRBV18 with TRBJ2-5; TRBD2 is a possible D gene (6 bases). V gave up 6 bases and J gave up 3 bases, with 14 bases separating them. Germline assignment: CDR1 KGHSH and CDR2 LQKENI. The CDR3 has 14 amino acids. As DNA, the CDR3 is TGTGCCAGCTCCCACGGGGAGGCTGAAGAGACCCAGTACTTC. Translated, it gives CASSHGEAEETQYF.